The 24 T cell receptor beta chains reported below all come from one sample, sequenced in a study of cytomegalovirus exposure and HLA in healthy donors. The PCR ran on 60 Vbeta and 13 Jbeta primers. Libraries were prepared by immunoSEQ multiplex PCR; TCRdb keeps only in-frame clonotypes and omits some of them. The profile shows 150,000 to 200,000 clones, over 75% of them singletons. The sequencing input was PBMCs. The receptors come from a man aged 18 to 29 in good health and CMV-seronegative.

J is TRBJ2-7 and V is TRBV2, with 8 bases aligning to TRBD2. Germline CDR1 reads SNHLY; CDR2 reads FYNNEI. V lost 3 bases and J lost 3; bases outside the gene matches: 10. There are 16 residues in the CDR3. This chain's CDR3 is CASSDRSGTRSYEQYF. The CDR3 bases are TGTGCCAGCAGTGACCGTAGCGGGACAAGAAGCTACGAGCAGTACTTC.

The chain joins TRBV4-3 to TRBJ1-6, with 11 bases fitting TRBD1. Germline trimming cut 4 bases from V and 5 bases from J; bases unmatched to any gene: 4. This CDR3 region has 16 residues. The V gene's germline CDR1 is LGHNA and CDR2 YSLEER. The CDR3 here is CASSRDRGSDNSPLHF. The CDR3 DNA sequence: TGCGCCAGCAGCCGGGACAGGGGGTCGGATAATTCACCCCTCCACTTT.

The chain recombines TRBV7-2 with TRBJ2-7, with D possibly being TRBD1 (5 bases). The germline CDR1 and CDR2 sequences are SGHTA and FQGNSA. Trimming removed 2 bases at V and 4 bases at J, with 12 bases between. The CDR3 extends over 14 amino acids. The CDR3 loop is CASSLQGSQYEQYF. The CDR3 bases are TGTGCCAGCAGCTTACAGGGTAGTCAATACGAGCAGTACTTC.

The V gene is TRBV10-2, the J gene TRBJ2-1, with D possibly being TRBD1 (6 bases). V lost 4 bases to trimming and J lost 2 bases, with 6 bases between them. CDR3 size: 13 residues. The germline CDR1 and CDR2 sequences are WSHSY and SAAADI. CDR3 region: CASSGGPYNEQFF. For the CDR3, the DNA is TGCGCCAGCAGTGGGGGGCCCTACAATGAGCAGTTCTTC.

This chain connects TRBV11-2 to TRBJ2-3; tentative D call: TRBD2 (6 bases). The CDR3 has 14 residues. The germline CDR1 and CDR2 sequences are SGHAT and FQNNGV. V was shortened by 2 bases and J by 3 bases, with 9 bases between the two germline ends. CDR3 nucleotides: TGTGCCAGCAGCTTAACGGAGGGTACAGATACGCAGTATTTT. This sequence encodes CASSLTEGTDTQYF.

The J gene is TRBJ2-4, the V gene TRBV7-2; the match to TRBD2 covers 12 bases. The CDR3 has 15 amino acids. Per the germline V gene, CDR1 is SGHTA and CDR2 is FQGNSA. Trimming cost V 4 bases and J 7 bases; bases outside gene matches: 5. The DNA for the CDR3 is TGTGCCAGCAGCTCGGGCGGGACTAGCGGGAACATTCAGTACTTC. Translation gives CASSSGGTSGNIQYF.

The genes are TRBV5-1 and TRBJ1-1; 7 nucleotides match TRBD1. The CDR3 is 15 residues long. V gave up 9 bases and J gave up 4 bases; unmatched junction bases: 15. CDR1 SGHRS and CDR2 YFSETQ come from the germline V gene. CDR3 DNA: TGCGCCACTGACAGGGTAGATAGTCGGGGCACTGAAGCTTTCTTT. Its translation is CATDRVDSRGTEAFF. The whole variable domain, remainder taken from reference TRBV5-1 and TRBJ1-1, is KAGVTQTPRYLIKTRGQQVTLSCSPISGHRSVSWYQQTPGQGLQFLFEYFSETQRNKGNFPGRFSGRQFSNSRSEMNVSTLELGDSALYLCATDRVDSRGTEAFFGQGTRLTVV.

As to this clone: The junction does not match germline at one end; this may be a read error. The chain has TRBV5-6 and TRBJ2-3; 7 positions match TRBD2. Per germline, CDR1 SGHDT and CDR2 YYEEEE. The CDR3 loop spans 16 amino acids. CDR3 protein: CANSLGGGLYTDTQYF. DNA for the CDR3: TGTGCCAACAGCTTGGGGGGGGGACTTTACACAGATACGCAGTATTTT.

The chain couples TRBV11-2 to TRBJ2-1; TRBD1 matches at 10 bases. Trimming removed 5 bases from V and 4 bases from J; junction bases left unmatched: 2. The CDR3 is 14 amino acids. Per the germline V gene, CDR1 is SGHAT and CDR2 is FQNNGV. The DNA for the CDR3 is TGTGCCAGCAGCCAGGGACAGGGGTACAATGAGCAGTTCTTC. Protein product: CASSQGQGYNEQFF.

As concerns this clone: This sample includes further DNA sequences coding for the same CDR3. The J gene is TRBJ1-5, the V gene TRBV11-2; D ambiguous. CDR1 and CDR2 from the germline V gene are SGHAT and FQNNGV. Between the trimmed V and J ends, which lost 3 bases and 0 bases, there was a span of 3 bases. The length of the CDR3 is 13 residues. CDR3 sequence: CASSFNSNQPQHF. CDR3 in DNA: TGTGCCAGCAGCTTTAATAGCAATCAGCCCCAGCATTTT.

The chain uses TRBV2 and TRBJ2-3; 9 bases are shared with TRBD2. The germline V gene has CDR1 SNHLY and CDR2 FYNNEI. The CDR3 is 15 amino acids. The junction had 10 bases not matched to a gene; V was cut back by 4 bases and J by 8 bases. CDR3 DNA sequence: TGTGCCAGCAGTGGGAGAAAGCGGGGGGCACCTACGCAGTATTTT. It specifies CASSGRKRGAPTQYF.

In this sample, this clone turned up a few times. The CDR3 region has the DNA TGTGCCAGCAGCCGGACTAGCGGGAGTCTTGAGCAGTTCTTC. Encoded protein: CASSRTSGSLEQFF. The rearrangement links TRBV11-2 to TRBJ2-1, with 13 positions matching TRBD2. V lost 5 bases to trimming and J lost 9 bases; unmatched junction nucleotides: 4. CDR1 and CDR2 from the germline V gene are SGHAT and FQNNGV. This CDR3 spans 14 amino acids.

The CDR3 DNA sequence: TGTGCCAGCAGCTTAGGACTAGCGGGGGGGCCTGGGGAGCTGTTTTTT. This codes for CASSLGLAGGPGELFF. The chain uses TRBV7-2 and TRBJ2-2; 14 bases map to TRBD2. Germline V gene data show CDR1 as SGHTA and CDR2 as FQGNSA. The length of the CDR3 is 16 residues. With V trimmed by 1 base and J by 8 bases, 3 bases remained unmatched.

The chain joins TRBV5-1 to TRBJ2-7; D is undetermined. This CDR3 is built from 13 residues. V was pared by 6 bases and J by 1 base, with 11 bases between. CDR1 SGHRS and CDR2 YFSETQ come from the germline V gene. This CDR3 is CASTESTSYEQYF. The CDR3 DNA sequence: TGCGCCAGCACTGAGAGCACTTCCTACGAGCAGTACTTC.

CDR3 loop: CASSERAGGAYNEQFF. CDR3 coding DNA: TGTGCCAGCAGTGAAAGGGCAGGGGGCGCCTACAATGAGCAGTTCTTC. This chain connects TRBV2 to TRBJ2-1, with TRBD1 matching 8 bases. With V trimmed by 2 bases and J by 2 bases, 5 bases remained unmatched. CDR3 length: 16 residues. Germline V gene data show CDR1 as SNHLY and CDR2 as FYNNEI.

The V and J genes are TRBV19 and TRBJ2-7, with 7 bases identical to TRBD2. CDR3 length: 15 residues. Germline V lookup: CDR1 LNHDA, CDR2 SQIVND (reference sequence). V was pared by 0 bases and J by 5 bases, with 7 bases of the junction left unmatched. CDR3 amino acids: CASSIDIGSGNEQYF. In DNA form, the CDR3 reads TGTGCCAGTAGTATAGATATCGGGAGCGGGAACGAGCAGTACTTC.

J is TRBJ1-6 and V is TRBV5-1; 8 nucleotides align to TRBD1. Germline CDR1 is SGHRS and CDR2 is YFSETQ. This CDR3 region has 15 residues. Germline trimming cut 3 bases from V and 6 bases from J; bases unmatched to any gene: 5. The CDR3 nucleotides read TGCGCCAGCAGCTCCGGAGGGACAGGTAATTCACCCCTCCACTTT. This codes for CASSSGGTGNSPLHF.

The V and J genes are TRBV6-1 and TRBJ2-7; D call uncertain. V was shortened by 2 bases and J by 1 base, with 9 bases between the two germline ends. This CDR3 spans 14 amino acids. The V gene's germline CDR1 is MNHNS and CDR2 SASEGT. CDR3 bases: TGTGCCAGCAGTGAACGCCAGACTTCCTACGAGCAGTACTTC. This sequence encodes CASSERQTSYEQYF.

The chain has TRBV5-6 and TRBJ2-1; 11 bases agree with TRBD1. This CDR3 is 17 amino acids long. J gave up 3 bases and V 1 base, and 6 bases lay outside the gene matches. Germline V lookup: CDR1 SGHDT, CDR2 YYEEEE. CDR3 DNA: TGTGCCAGCAGCTTGAAAACCGGGACAGGGGGCTACAATGAGCAGTTCTTC. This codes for CASSLKTGTGGYNEQFF.

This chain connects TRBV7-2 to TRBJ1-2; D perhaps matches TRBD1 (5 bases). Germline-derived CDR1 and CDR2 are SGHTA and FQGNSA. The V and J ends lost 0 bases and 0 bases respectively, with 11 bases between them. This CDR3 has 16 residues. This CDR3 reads CASSLAARTTNYGYTF. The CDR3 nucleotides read TGTGCCAGCAGCTTAGCGGCCAGGACAACTAACTATGGCTACACCTTC. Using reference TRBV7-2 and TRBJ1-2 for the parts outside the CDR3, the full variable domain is GAGVSQSPSNKVTEKGKDVELRCDPISGHTALYWYRQSLGQGLEFLIYFQGNSAPDKSGLPSDRFSAERTGGSVSTLTIQRTQQEDSAVYLCASSLAARTTNYGYTFGSGTRLTVV.

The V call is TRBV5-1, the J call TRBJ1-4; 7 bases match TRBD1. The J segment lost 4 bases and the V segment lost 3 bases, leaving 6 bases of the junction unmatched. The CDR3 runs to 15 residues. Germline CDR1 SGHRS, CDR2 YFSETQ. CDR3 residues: CASSSGQGVNEKLFF. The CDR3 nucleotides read TGCGCCAGCAGCTCGGGGCAGGGGGTTAATGAAAAACTGTTTTTT.

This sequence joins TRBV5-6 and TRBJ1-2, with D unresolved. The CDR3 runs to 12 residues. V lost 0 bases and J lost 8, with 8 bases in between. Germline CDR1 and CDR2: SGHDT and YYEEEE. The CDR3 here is CASSLGENGYTF. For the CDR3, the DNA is TGTGCCAGCAGCTTGGGCGAGAACGGCTACACCTTC.

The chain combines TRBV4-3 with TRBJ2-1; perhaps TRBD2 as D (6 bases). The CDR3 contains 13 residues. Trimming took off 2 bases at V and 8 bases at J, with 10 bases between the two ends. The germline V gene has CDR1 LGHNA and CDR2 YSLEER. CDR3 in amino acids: CASSQIRGDEQFF. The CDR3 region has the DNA TGCGCCAGCAGCCAAATTCGCGGGGATGAGCAGTTCTTC.

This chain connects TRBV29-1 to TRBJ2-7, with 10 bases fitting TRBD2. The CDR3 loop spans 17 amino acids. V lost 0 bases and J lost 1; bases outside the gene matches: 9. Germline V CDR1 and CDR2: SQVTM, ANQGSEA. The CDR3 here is CSVEEALAGDNSYEQYF. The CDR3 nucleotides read TGCAGCGTTGAAGAGGCGCTAGCGGGAGACAATTCCTACGAGCAGTACTTC.